The source of this T cell receptor (beta chain) is a study of regulatory and conventional T cells in RAG deficiency. Study-wide results and caveats: Omenn patients showed >85% Treg-Tconv overlap and shorter CDR3 lengths. Sorted Omenn CD25-high CD127-low cells may not be bona fide Tregs.

Note on this clone: Its target is unknown.

CDR1 and CDR2 (germline): GTSNPN, SVGIG (reference sequence). Trimming removed 0 bases at V and 6 bases at J, with 9 bases between. The CDR3 totals 13 residues. Regulatory T cells were sorted from blood as CD4+ CD25-high CD127-low cells. TCRdb's table, derived via immunoSEQ multiplex PCR, lists solely in-frame clones and lacks some. The table shows 7,500 to 10,000 clones, with approximately 93% occurring only once. These data also featured in a second study, about regulatory T cells. This second study notes: Primers: 52 TRBV forward and 13 TRBJ reverse.

The sequencing sample was made of CD127- CD25+ CD4+ Tregs sorted from blood. The TCR was taken from a human donor in good health. The chain has TRBV30 and TRBJ1-5; D is perhaps TRBD1 (5 bases). The CDR3 DNA is TGTGCCTGGAGTGTAGGGGTAGCTCAGCCCCAGCATTTT. Encoded protein: CAWSVGVAQPQHF.